This is a list of T cell receptor beta chains from one sample in a study of blood T cell repertoires in COVID-19. Here immunoSEQ multiplex PCR was the method, and the copy in TCRdb shows in-frame clones only, minus some. This table has about 140,000 clones, around nine tenths appearing once. The material sequenced was peripheral blood. These receptor sequences come from a man aged 60 to 75 with active or convalescent COVID-19. Each CDR3 is given with its conserved first and last residue. The D gene is left open where the match is weak. Not all rows give a size; the values are once, few, many and, for expanded clones, a class.

NA NA TRBJ1-5 TRBV19 CASRPGHFSNQPQHF TGTGCCAGTAGGCCGGGACACTTTAGCAATCAGCCCCAGCATTTT
TRBD1 NA TRBJ1-1 TRBV5-4 CASSMPQGARTEAFF TGTGCCAGCAGCATGCCTCAGGGGGCCCGAACTGAAGCTTTCTTT
TRBD2 once TRBJ2-4 TRBV18 CASSPPISTGGMTKNIQYF TGTGCCAGCTCACCACCGATATCAACGGGAGGGATGACCAAAAACATTCAGTACTTC
TRBD2 NA TRBJ2-5 TRBV10-3 CAISEPGTSGETQYF TGTGCCATCAGTGAGCCAGGGACTAGCGGCGAGACCCAGTACTTC
TRBD1 few TRBJ1-1 TRBV5-4 CASRQGAGTEAFF TGTGCCAGCAGACAGGGGGCTGGCACTGAAGCTTTCTTT
TRBD1 NA TRBJ2-3 TRBV19 CASSIRQGSDTQYF TGTGCCAGTAGTATTCGACAGGGGTCAGATACGCAGTATTTT
NA NA TRBJ1-2 TRBV27 CASSRDSVGYGYTF TGTGCCAGCAGCCGGGACTCCGTCGGCTATGGCTACACCTTC
TRBD2 NA TRBJ2-5 TRBV28 CASSFVLDGGIEETQYF TGTGCCAGCAGTTTTGTACTAGACGGGGGGATCGAAGAGACCCAGTACTTC
NA NA TRBJ2-5 TRBV28 CASMRGGAGETQYF TGTGCCAGCATGCGAGGGGGCGCGGGGGAGACCCAGTACTTC
NA NA TRBJ2-7 TRBV30 CAWSVTGSYEQYF TGTGCCTGGAGTGTAACAGGATCCTACGAGCAGTACTTC
NA NA TRBJ1-2 TRBV5-1 CASSLGQANYGYTF TGCGCCAGCAGCTTGGGACAGGCGAACTATGGCTACACCTTC
TRBD1 once TRBJ2-5 TRBV29-1 CSAQGQQETQYF TGCAGCGCCCAGGGACAGCAAGAGACCCAGTACTTC
TRBD2 NA TRBJ2-1 TRBV4-1 CASSQGGLTSGRYNEQFF TGCGCCAGCAGCCAAGGGGGGTTAACTAGCGGGAGATACAATGAGCAGTTCTTC
NA NA TRBJ2-5 TRBV11-1 CASSLGTVQETQYF TGTGCCAGCAGCCTAGGTACGGTCCAAGAGACCCAGTACTTC
TRBD2 NA TRBJ2-5 TRBV24-1 CATSDFRTSGRGGETQYF TGTGCCACCAGTGATTTCCGGACTAGCGGGAGGGGGGGAGAGACCCAGTACTTC
NA NA TRBJ2-5 TRBV5-1 CASSQGTDQETQYF TGCGCCAGCAGCCAAGGGACTGACCAAGAGACCCAGTACTTC
TRBD2 NA TRBJ2-5 TRBV19 CASSIGTSGSPRETQYF TGTGCCAGTAGTATTGGTACTAGCGGGAGCCCCCGAGAGACCCAGTACTTC
TRBD2 NA TRBJ2-2 TRBV9 CASSVVAGGRTGELFF TGTGCCAGCAGCGTAGTAGCGGGAGGGAGGACCGGGGAGCTGTTTTTT
NA NA TRBJ1-5 TRBV18 CASSPLPYSNQPQHF TGTGCCAGCTCACCACTCCCTTATAGCAATCAGCCCCAGCATTTT
NA once TRBJ1-4 TRBV2 CASTRDLFNEKLFF TGTGCCAGCACTAGGGACTTATTTAATGAAAAACTGTTTTTT
NA once TRBJ2-5 TRBV7-3 CASSPARGYGISETQYF TGTGCCAGCAGCCCTGCACGGGGATACGGGATCTCAGAGACCCAGTACTTC
NA NA TRBJ2-7 TRBV29-1 CSAEDSGTYEQYF TGCAGCGCCGAGGACAGTGGGACCTACGAGCAGTACTTC
TRBD1 once TRBJ1-6 TRBV5-1 CASSSGQGRISPLHF TGCGCCAGCAGCAGTGGACAGGGGCGTATTTCACCCCTCCACTTT
TRBD1 few TRBJ2-1 TRBV18 CASSPGQGGNNEQFF TGTGCCAGCTCACCTGGACAGGGTGGGAACAATGAGCAGTTCTTC
NA few TRBJ2-7 TRBV4-2 CASSQERGSYEQYF TGTGCCAGCAGCCAAGAAAGGGGATCCTACGAGCAGTACTTC
NA NA TRBJ2-3 TRBV7-2 CASSLERQAPSTDTQYF TGTGCCAGCAGCTTAGAACGGCAGGCCCCTAGCACAGATACGCAGTATTTT
NA NA TRBJ1-4 TRBV28 CASSTYRDEKLFF TGTGCCAGCAGCACTTACAGGGATGAAAAACTGTTTTTT
TRBD1 few TRBJ2-3 TRBV11-2 CASSLVTGFPDTQYF TGTGCCAGCAGCTTGGTGACAGGGTTTCCAGATACGCAGTATTTT
NA NA TRBJ1-2 TRBV6-5 CATSNNYGYTF TGTGCCACCTCTAATAACTATGGCTACACCTTC
NA NA TRBJ1-5 TRBV6-5 CASAIGQTNQPQHF TGTGCCTCAGCCATTGGACAAACCAATCAGCCCCAGCATTTT
NA NA TRBJ2-7 TRBV5-1 CASSSPNSYEQYF TGCGCCAGCAGCTCCCCAAACTCCTACGAGCAGTACTTC
NA NA TRBJ2-6 TRBV3-1/TRBV3-2 CASSQRDTFSGANVLTF TGTGCCAGCAGCCAACGGGACACATTCTCTGGGGCCAACGTCCTGACTTTC
NA NA TRBJ1-1 TRBV10-3 CAISESTEGTEAFF TGTGCCATCAGTGAGTCAACAGAGGGCACTGAAGCTTTCTTT
NA NA TRBJ2-7 TRBV19 CASSISPGSYEQYF TGTGCCAGTAGTATCAGTCCGGGGTCCTACGAGCAGTACTTC
NA NA TRBJ2-2 TRBV4-2 CASSQGGVAENTGELFF TGTGCCAGCAGCCAAGGGGGCGTTGCGGAGAACACCGGGGAGCTGTTTTTT
NA once TRBJ2-3 TRBV25-1 CASSDRGSTDTQYF TGTGCCAGCAGTGATCGCGGTAGCACAGATACGCAGTATTTT
NA NA TRBJ2-7 TRBV11-2 CASSYNGGGGYEQYF TGTGCCAGCAGTTATAATGGGGGAGGGGGCTACGAGCAGTACTTC
TRBD1 once TRBJ2-3 TRBV11-3 CASSSGQGASDTQYF TGTGCCAGCAGCTCGGGACAGGGGGCTTCAGATACGCAGTATTTT
NA few TRBJ1-1 TRBV7-9 CASSPTRRVAFF TGTGCCAGCAGCCCAACCCGCAGGGTAGCTTTCTTT
NA NA TRBJ1-1 TRBV18 CASSPPGTNTEAFF TGTGCCAGCTCACCACCCGGGACAAACACTGAAGCTTTCTTT
NA NA TRBJ2-1 TRBV7-9 CASSSRRENEQFF TGTGCCAGCAGCTCACGGAGGGAGAATGAGCAGTTCTTC
NA NA TRBJ2-1 TRBV29-1 CSVAKQESYNEQFF TGCAGCGTTGCCAAACAGGAATCCTACAATGAGCAGTTCTTC
NA NA TRBJ1-5 TRBV28 CASSFGGSNQPQHF TGTGCCAGCAGTTTTGGCGGTAGCAATCAGCCCCAGCATTTT
NA NA TRBJ1-5 TRBV19 CASSIGSDLWVPQHF TGTGCCAGTAGTATAGGAAGCGACCTTTGGGTGCCCCAGCATTTT
TRBD2 NA TRBJ2-7 TRBV6-2/TRBV6-3 CASSYSSGRAYEQYF TGTGCCAGCAGTTACTCTAGCGGGAGGGCCTACGAGCAGTACTTC
NA NA TRBJ1-1 TRBV2 CASSLQGVGTEAFF TGTGCCAGCAGCCTGCAGGGTGTGGGCACTGAAGCTTTCTTT
NA NA TRBJ1-2 TRBV5-4 CASSPGPAEGYYGYTF TGTGCCAGCAGCCCTGGGCCCGCTGAGGGTTACTATGGCTACACCTTC
NA once TRBJ1-6 TRBV6-4 CASRWGGRVSPLHF TGTGCCAGCAGGTGGGGGGGGCGCGTTTCACCCCTCCACTTT
NA NA TRBJ2-3 TRBV29-1 CSGEPGASTDTQYF TGCAGCGGTGAACCAGGGGCTAGCACAGATACGCAGTATTTT